These T cell receptor beta chains were read from a single sample in a study of blood T cells in healthy people across ages. One entry per CDR3 protein, called by TCRdb with MiXCR from the 5' RACE reads. The sample comprises 800,000 to 950,000 distinct CDR3 sequences, around 29% of which are singletons, and 9.5% to 13% rests with the top ten. The sample was also linked to a second study, of T cells of mothers and their children.

The specimen was blood. The receptors come from a woman in her 40s in good health. Each CDR3 is given with its conserved first and last residue. A D gene is named only where the DNA matches it firmly. Expanded clones are given a class, and other clones once, few, many or no size at all.

.	TRBJ2-7	many	TRBV7-2	14	TGTGCCAGCAGCTCCTACTCGCGGGGTGGTGAGCAGTACTTC	CASSSYSRGGEQYF
.	TRBJ2-5	.	TRBV3-1	15	TGTGCCAGCAGCCAAGAAGCCGTCCGACAACGGGAGCAGTACTTC	CASSQEAVRQREQYF
.	TRBJ1-2	.	TRBV5-1	14	TGCACCAGCAGCTTGGGGGGCAGGATCTATGGCTACACCTTC	CTSSLGGRIYGYTF
TRBD2	TRBJ2-3	.	TRBV24-1	15	TGTGCCACCAGTGATACGGGACTAGCCACAGATACGCAGTATTTT	CATSDTGLATDTQYF
.	TRBJ2-1	few	TRBV12-5	11	TGTGCTAGTGGGCATTACAATGAGCAGTTCTTC	CASGHYNEQFF
.	TRBJ2-5	.	TRBV20-1	13	TGCAGTGCTAGGAGTCGATTGCAAGAGACCCAGTACTTC	CSARSRLQETQYF
TRBD1	TRBJ2-1	.	TRBV6-5	10	TGTGCCAGCGGCAGGGGGGAGCAGTTCTTC	CASGRGEQFF
.	TRBJ2-1	many	TRBV28	16	TGTGCCAGCAGTTTTTCGGGGAGCGTCCCTTACAATGAGCAGTTCTTC	CASSFSGSVPYNEQFF
.	TRBJ1-2	few	TRBV6-6	14	TGTGCCAGCAGTTACTCCCCGGGGGCTTATGGCTACACCTTC	CASSYSPGAYGYTF
.	TRBJ1-2	.	TRBV7-9	14	TGTGCCAGCTGCTTAACGGGGCAGGTCTATGGCTACACCTTC	CASCLTGQVYGYTF
.	TRBJ2-5	.	TRBV9	14	TGTGCCAGCAGCCCCCGGGGGTGGGTAAAGACCCAGTACTTC	CASSPRGWVKTQYF
TRBD1	TRBJ2-4	.	TRBV12-3/TRBV12-4	16	TGTGCCAGCAGTGGGACAGGGAAGGGTGCCAAAAACATTCAGGACTTC	CASSGTGKGAKNIQDF
TRBD2	TRBJ2-5	.	TRBV28	14	TGTGCCAGCAGTACTAGCGGGAGTGCGGAGACCCAGTACTTC	CASSTSGSAETQYF
TRBD1	TRBJ1-2	few	TRBV12-3/TRBV12-4	15	TGTGCCAGCAGCCAAACCTGGACAGGGAAAGTCGGCTACACCTTC	CASSQTWTGKVGYTF
.	TRBJ1-1	few	TRBV15	14	TGTGCCACCCTCCGGGCAAACCGAAACACTGAAGCTTTCTTT	CATLRANRNTEAFF
.	TRBJ2-3	many	TRBV5-1	15	TGCGCCAGCAGCCAGGGTGGCTTTAGCACAGATACGCAGTATTTT	CASSQGGFSTDTQYF
.	TRBJ2-5	.	TRBV20-1	13	TGCAGTGCTCTTTTGGAGACGTTGGAGACCCAGTACTTC	CSALLETLETQYF
.	TRBJ1-5	few	TRBV4-3	16	TGCGCCAGCAGCCAAGGGTTACAGGATAGCAATCAGCCCCAGCATTTT	CASSQGLQDSNQPQHF
.	TRBJ2-2	few	TRBV7-2	14	TGTGCCAGCAGCTCCAGCTCATACCCCGGGGAGCTGTTTTTT	CASSSSSYPGELFF
TRBD1	TRBJ1-2	.	TRBV5-1	17	TGCGCCAGCGCCTCGTCCCCCTCGGGACAGGGGGCGGATGGCTACACCTTC	CASASSPSGQGADGYTF
.	TRBJ1-4	many	TRBV6-5	15	TGTGCCAGCAGTTACATCGGGGGACCTAATGAAAAACTGTTTTTT	CASSYIGGPNEKLFF
TRBD1	TRBJ2-7	many	TRBV20-1	11	TGCAGTGCTACGACAGGGGACGAGCAGTACTTC	CSATTGDEQYF
.	TRBJ1-2	few	TRBV20-1	13	TGCAGTGCTGGACCGGGGGCGCAGGGTGGCTACACCTTC	CSAGPGAQGGYTF
.	TRBJ2-7	many	TRBV21-1	16	TGTGCCAGCATCAATTCTCCGGGACAGAAGAGCCGTAAGCAGTACTTC	CASINSPGQKSRKQYF
TRBD1	TRBJ1-6	few	TRBV27	14	TGTGCCAGCAGTTTAGACAGGGTTAATTCACCCCTCCACTTT	CASSLDRVNSPLHF
TRBD2	TRBJ2-1	.	TRBV30	15	TGTGCCTGGAGTGTTGGCGGGGGGGCGCCTGATGAGCAGTTCTTC	CAWSVGGGAPDEQFF
.	TRBJ1-1	few	TRBV7-2	12	TGTGCCAGCGATCAGGTAGGAGGAGAAGCTTTCTTT	CASDQVGGEAFF
.	TRBJ1-1	.	TRBV20-1	14	TGCAGTGCTAGAGCGGGGGGGCCCGGCACTGAAGCTTTCTTT	CSARAGGPGTEAFF
TRBD1	TRBJ1-2	few	TRBV5-1	12	TGCGCCAGCAGCTCCCAGGGGGTTGGCTACACCTTC	CASSSQGVGYTF
TRBD1	TRBJ2-5	.	TRBV7-3	16	TGTGCCAGCAGCTTAACACCCACAGGGGGCAGAGAGACCCAGTACTTC	CASSLTPTGGRETQYF
TRBD1	TRBJ1-1	.	TRBV5-1	15	TGCGCCAGCAGCGACCTGGGACAGGTGAACACTGAAGCTTTCTTT	CASSDLGQVNTEAFF
.	TRBJ2-1	few	TRBV9	15	TGTGCCAGCAGCGTAGCGGGGGAACCCTACAATGAGCAGTTCTTC	CASSVAGEPYNEQFF
.	TRBJ2-7	many	TRBV5-5	14	TGTGCCAGCATCAGGACTCCGAGCTCCTACGAGCAGTACTTC	CASIRTPSSYEQYF
TRBD1	TRBJ2-1	.	TRBV6-5	15	TGTGCCAGCTCAAGAGACAGGGCATATACGAATGAGCAGTTCTTC	CASSRDRAYTNEQFF
.	TRBJ1-1	few	TRBV10-3	16	TGTGCCATCAGTGGGCCCCCCACAGGTGGGAACACTGAAGCTTTCTTT	CAISGPPTGGNTEAFF
TRBD1	TRBJ1-3	.	TRBV6-6	14	TGTGCCAGCAGCTTACAGGGGCCTGGAAACACCATATATTTT	CASSLQGPGNTIYF
.	TRBJ1-2	few	TRBV30	13	TGTGCCTGGAGTAACCCCGCGGGCTATGGCTACACCTTC	CAWSNPAGYGYTF
.	TRBJ2-7	.	TRBV7-9	14	TGTGCCAGCAGCTTAGGTAGGGCGGAGTACGAGCAGTACTTC	CASSLGRAEYEQYF
.	TRBJ1-3	.	TRBV7-2	14	TGTGCCAGCAGCTTAGTCGGGCCTGGAAACACCATATATTTT	CASSLVGPGNTIYF
TRBD2	TRBJ2-1	.	TRBV9	18	TGTGCCAGCAGCGTAGAGGGGAGGCTAGCGGGGACTTACAATGAGCAGTTCTTC	CASSVEGRLAGTYNEQFF
TRBD1	TRBJ1-1	few	TRBV4-1	15	TGCGCCAGCAGCCGCCGACAGGGTGCTAACACTGAAGCTTTCTTT	CASSRRQGANTEAFF
.	TRBJ1-6	.	TRBV7-2	18	TGTGCCAGCAGCCGACAGGCTTTAGGGAGCTCCTATAATTCACCCCTCCACTTT	CASSRQALGSSYNSPLHF
.	TRBJ2-5	few	TRBV28	15	TGTGCCAGCAGTTTATGGGGCAGGGAGTTGGGGACCCAGTACTTC	CASSLWGRELGTQYF
.	TRBJ2-3	.	TRBV6-5	16	TGTGCCAGCAGTCGGGCCCAGGGGAGAGGCACAGATACGCAGTATTTT	CASSRAQGRGTDTQYF
.	TRBJ1-6	few	TRBV27	16	TGTGCCAGCAGTCCCACAATGATGAGAGTCGGGTCACCCCTCCACTTT	CASSPTMMRVGSPLHF
.	TRBJ1-4	.	TRBV4-3	15	TGCGCCAGCAGCCAAGAATGGACGGGCAATGAAGAACTGTTTTTT	CASSQEWTGNEELFF
TRBD2	TRBJ2-5	few	TRBV20-1	19	TGCAGTGCTCTGACCCTGGGAGGCGCGGGGGTAACCAGCCGAGAGACCCAGTACTTC	CSALTLGGAGVTSRETQYF
.	TRBJ1-4	.	TRBV27	14	TGTGCCTGCAGTTACAGGAATTCTAATGAAAAACTGTTTTTT	CACSYRNSNEKLFF
TRBD1	TRBJ2-1	.	TRBV7-3	16	TGTGCCAGCAGCTTACGGGACAGAGGCTCCTACAATGGGCAGTTCTTC	CASSLRDRGSYNGQFF
TRBD1	TRBJ2-1	.	TRBV20-1	13	TGCAGCGGACAGGGGGCGCGTTACAATGAGCAGTTCTTC	CSGQGARYNEQFF
TRBD2	TRBJ2-2	few	TRBV20-1	17	TGCAGTGCTAGAGTGGGACTAGCGGGGGCCAACACCGGGGAGCTGTTTTTT	CSARVGLAGANTGELFF
.	TRBJ2-1	few	TRBV12-3/TRBV12-4	15	TGTGCCAGCACACCGGCGGGGATCTCCTACAATGAGCAGTTCTTC	CASTPAGISYNEQFF